The clone carrying this T cell receptor (beta chain) was picked up one time. Construction of the TCRbeta library involved unique molecular identifiers. TCRdb used MiXCR to reprocess the PCR reads, holding one entry per CDR3 protein. The data show 500,000 or so distinct CDR3 sequences, about 31% seen once. Germline loops: CDR1 SEHNR, CDR2 FQNEAQ (reference sequence). This CDR3 comprises 17 residues. V was pared by 4 bases and J by 3 bases, with 10 bases of the junction left unmatched. This sample was taken from a study of T-cell reconstitution after alpha-beta-depleted transplantation in children. The receptor comes from a human donor who donated a stem cell graft to a child with aplastic anemia. The chain carries TRBV7-9 and TRBJ2-1; 9 bases match TRBD1. The material was PBMCs from the stem cell graft donor, obtained from the stem cell graft. The chain's CDR3 is CASSSGLGTGFYNEQFF. The CDR3 nucleotides read TGTGCCAGCAGCTCGGGGCTAGGGACAGGGTTCTACAATGAGCAGTTCTTC. Based on the CDR3 plus reference TRBV7-9 and TRBJ2-1, the full variable domain is DTGVSQNPRHKITKRGQNVTFRCDPISEHNRLYWYRQTLGQGPEFLTYFQNEAQLEKSRLLSDRFSAERPKGSFSTLEIQRTEQGDSAMYLCASSSGLGTGFYNEQFFGPGTRLTVL.